One and the same sample provided the 6 T cell receptor beta chains below, sequenced in a study of T cell repertoires in cytomegalovirus infection. TCRdb passed the reads through MiXCR, listing each CDR3 protein once. Seen here are about 360,000 distinct CDR3 sequences, 15% to 20% observed once, and the top ten hold under 9%. The specimen sequenced was PBMCs. The receptors shown here come from a human donor in good health (CMV status not recorded). Some clones in this sample may be carry-over from other donors' samples.

The chain uses TRBV9 and TRBJ1-1; 10 nucleotides line up with TRBD1. The CDR3 runs to 14 residues. V dropped 3 bases and J dropped 6; count of bases not matched to a gene: 5. Germline loops: CDR1 SGDLS, CDR2 YYNGEE. The CDR3 protein is CASSGRDRGPEAFF. The DNA of the CDR3 is TGTGCCAGCAGCGGCCGGGACAGGGGCCCTGAAGCTTTCTTT. Drawing the rest from reference TRBV9 and TRBJ1-1, the complete variable domain is DSGVTQTPKHLITATGQRVTLRCSPRSGDLSVYWYQQSLDQGLQFLIQYYNGEERAKGNILERFSAQQFPDLHSELNLSSLELGDSALYFCASSGRDRGPEAFFGQGTRLTVV.

This clonotype came up many times. The genes are TRBV6-6 and TRBJ1-5; D may be TRBD1 (6 bases). Looked up from germline, CDR1 is MNHNY and CDR2 is SVGAGI (reference sequence). With 2 bases removed from V and 1 base from J, the gap between germline ends came to 18 bases. The CDR3 is 18 residues long. CDR3 nucleotide sequence: TGTGCCAGCAGTTACATGGCCAGCCCAGGGGCAAGCAATCAGCCCCAGCATTTT. Its protein is CASSYMASPGASNQPQHF.

The chain uses TRBV20-1 and TRBJ2-7; 10 nucleotides match TRBD2. With 6 bases clipped from V and 2 bases from J, the junction kept 4 bases outside the gene matches. CDR3 length equals 13 residues. The germline CDR1 and CDR2 sequences are DFQATT and SNEGSKA (reference sequence). CDR3 nucleotide sequence: TGCAGTGCGGAACTAGCGGGGCCCTACGAGCAGTACTTC. This encodes CSAELAGPYEQYF.

This clonotype was found many times. The V and J genes are TRBV7-2 and TRBJ2-5, with 10 bases identical to TRBD2. The CDR3 is 14 amino acids. Trimming at V came to 6 bases and at J to 2 bases, leaving 3 bases not matched to a gene. Looked up from germline, CDR1 is SGHTA and CDR2 is FQGNSA. CDR3 nucleotides: TGTGCCAGCAGTTCTAGCGGGAGTCAAGAGACCCAGTACTTC. It specifies CASSSSGSQETQYF.

There are a few counts of this clonotype. This chain's CDR3 is CASKGGYSTEAFF. DNA for the CDR3: TGTGCCAGCAAGGGGGGGTACAGCACTGAAGCTTTCTTT. The gene calls are TRBV5-6 and TRBJ1-1, with a weak D call TRBD1 (6 bases). CDR3 length: 13 amino acids. Germline CDR1 and CDR2: SGHDT and YYEEEE. With 6 bases removed from V and 4 bases from J, the gap between germline ends came to 13 bases.

This clonotype was counted at least ten times. The CDR3 is CASSYYGTGGYEQYF. The CDR3 DNA reads as TGTGCCAGCAGTTACTATGGGACAGGGGGTTACGAGCAGTACTTC. This chain joins TRBV6-5 and TRBJ2-7; 11 bases fit TRBD1. This CDR3 is 15 amino acids long. CDR1 and CDR2 from the germline V gene are MNHEY and SVGAGI. V was clipped by 1 base and J by 4 bases; unmatched bases: 3.